The 2 T cell receptor beta chains below all came from one sample that was sequenced in a study of blood T cell repertoires in COVID-19. Clones were read by immunoSEQ multiplex PCR, and TCRdb kept only the in-frame ones, dropping some. Of over 200,000 clones detected, 84% appear once; the ten largest clones hold 1.8%. The sequenced material came from PBMCs or T cells enriched from blood (not recorded which). These receptors were taken from a man aged 60 to 75 who had recovered from COVID-19.

This chain connects TRBV4-2 to TRBJ1-1, with D maybe TRBD1 (6 bases). Per the germline V gene, CDR1 is LGHNA and CDR2 is YNFKEQ. The CDR3 totals 19 residues. Between the trimmed V and J ends, which lost 0 bases and 4 bases, there was a span of 24 bases. CDR3 protein: CASSQEQGLGAPLLTEAFF. CDR3 in DNA: TGTGCCAGCAGCCAAGAGCAGGGGCTGGGGGCGCCCCTCCTCACTGAAGCTTTCTTT.

In nucleotides, the CDR3 is TGTGCCAGCAGCTTACGGACAGGGCATGGCTACACCTTC. Translated: CASSLRTGHGYTF. The chain carries TRBV7-3 and TRBJ1-2; TRBD1 agrees at 8 bases. Per the germline V gene, CDR1 is SGHTA and CDR2 is FQGTGA. CDR3 length: 13 amino acids. Trimming took 2 bases from V and 6 from J; bases not matched to a gene: 2.